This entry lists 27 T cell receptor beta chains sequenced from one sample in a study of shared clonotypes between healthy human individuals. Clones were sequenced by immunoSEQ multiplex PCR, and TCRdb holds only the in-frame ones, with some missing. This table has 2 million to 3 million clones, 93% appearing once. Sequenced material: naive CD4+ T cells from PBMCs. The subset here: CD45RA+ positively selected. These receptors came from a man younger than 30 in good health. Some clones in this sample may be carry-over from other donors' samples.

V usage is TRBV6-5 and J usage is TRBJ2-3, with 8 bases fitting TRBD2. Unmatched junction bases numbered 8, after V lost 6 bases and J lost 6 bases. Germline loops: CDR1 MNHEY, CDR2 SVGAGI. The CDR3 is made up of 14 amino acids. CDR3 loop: CASRQLAATDTQYF. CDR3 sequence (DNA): TGTGCCAGCAGGCAACTAGCGGCCACGGATACGCAGTATTTT.

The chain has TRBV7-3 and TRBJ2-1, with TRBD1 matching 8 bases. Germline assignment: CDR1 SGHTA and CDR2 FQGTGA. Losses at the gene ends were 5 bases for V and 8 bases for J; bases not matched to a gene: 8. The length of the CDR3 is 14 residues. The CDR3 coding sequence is TGTGCCAGCAGCAAGGACAGGGTTGGCGATGAGCAGTTCTTC. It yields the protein CASSKDRVGDEQFF.

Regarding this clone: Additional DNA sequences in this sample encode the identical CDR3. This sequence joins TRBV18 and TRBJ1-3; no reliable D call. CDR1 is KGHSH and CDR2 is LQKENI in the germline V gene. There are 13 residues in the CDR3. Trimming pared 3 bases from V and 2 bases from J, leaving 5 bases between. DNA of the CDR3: TGTGCCAGCTCACCTGGGACTGGAAACACCATATATTTT. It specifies CASSPGTGNTIYF.

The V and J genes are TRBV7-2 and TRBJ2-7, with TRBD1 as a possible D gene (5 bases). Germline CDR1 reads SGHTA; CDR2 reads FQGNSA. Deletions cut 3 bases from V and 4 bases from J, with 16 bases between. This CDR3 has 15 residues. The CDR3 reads CASSLTPFGAYEQYF. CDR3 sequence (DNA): TGTGCCAGCAGCTTGACGCCGTTTGGGGCTTACGAGCAGTACTTC. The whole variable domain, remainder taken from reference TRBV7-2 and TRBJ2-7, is GAGVSQSPSNKVTEKGKDVELRCDPISGHTALYWYRQSLGQGLEFLIYFQGNSAPDKSGLPSDRFSAERTGGSVSTLTIQRTQQEDSAVYLCASSLTPFGAYEQYFGPGTRLTVT.

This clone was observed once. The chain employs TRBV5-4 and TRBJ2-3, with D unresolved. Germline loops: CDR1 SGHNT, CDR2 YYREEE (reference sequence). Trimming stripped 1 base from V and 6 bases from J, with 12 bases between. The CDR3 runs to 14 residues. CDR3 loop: CASSLSPKWDTQYF. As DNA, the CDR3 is TGTGCCAGCAGCTTGTCACCGAAGTGGGATACGCAGTATTTT.

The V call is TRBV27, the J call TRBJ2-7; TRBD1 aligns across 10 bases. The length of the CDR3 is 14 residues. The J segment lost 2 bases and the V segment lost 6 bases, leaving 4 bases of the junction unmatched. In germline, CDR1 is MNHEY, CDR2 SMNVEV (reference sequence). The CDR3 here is CASRTGGSTYEQYF. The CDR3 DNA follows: TGTGCCAGCAGGACAGGGGGCAGCACCTACGAGCAGTACTTC.

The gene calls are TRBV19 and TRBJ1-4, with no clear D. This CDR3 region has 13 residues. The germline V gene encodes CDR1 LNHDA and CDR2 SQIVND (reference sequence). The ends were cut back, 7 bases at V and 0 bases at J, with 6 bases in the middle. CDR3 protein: CASTTATNEKLFF. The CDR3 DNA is TGTGCCAGTACAACAGCAACTAATGAAAAACTGTTTTTT.

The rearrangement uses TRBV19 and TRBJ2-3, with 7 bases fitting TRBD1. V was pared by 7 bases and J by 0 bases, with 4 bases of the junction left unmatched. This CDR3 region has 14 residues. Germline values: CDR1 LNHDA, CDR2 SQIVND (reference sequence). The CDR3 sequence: CASKGRGSTDTQYF. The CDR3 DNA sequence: TGTGCCAGTAAGGGCAGGGGGAGCACAGATACGCAGTATTTT.

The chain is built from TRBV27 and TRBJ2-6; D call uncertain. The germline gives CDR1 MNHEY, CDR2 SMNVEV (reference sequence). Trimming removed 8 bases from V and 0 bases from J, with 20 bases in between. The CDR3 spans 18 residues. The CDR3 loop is CASGKLARPISGANVLTF. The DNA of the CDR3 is TGTGCCAGCGGAAAGTTGGCGCGGCCAATCTCTGGGGCCAACGTCCTGACTTTC.

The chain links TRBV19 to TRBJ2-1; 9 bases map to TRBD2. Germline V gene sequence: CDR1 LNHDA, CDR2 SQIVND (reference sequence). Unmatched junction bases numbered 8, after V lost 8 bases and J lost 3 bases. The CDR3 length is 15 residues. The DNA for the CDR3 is TGTGCCAGTGCGCCGGGACTAGCAAGCTACAATGAGCAGTTCTTC. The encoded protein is CASAPGLASYNEQFF.

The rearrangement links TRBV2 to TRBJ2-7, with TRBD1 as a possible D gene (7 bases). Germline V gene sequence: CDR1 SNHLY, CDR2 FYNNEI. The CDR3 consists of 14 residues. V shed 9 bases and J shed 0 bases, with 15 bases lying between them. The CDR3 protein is CASTYRGGSYEQYF. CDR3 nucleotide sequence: TGTGCCAGTACCTACAGGGGAGGCTCCTACGAGCAGTACTTC.

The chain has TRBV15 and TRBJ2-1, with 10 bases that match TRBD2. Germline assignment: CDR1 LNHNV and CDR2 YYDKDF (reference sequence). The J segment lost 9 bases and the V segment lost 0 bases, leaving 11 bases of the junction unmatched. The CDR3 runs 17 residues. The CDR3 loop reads CATSRDLGLAGEGEQFF. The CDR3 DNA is TGTGCCACCAGCAGAGACCTTGGCCTAGCGGGAGAGGGTGAGCAGTTCTTC. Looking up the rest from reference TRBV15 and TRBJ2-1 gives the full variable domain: DAMVIQNPRYQVTQFGKPVTLSCSQTLNHNVMYWYQQKSSQAPKLLFHYYDKDFNNEADTPDNFQSRRPNTSFCFLDIRSPGLGDTAMYLCATSRDLGLAGEGEQFFGPGTRLTVL.

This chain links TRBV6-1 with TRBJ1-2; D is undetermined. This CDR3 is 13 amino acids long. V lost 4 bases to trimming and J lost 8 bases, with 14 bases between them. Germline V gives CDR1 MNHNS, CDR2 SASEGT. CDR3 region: CASSGGPSRGYTF. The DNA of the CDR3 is TGTGCCAGCAGTGGAGGGCCCTCGAGAGGCTACACCTTC.

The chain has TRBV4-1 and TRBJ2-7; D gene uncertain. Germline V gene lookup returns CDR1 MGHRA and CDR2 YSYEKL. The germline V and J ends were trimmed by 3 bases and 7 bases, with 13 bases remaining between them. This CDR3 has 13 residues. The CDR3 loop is CASSQTPAWEQYF. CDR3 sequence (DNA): TGCGCCAGCAGCCAGACCCCGGCCTGGGAGCAGTACTTC.

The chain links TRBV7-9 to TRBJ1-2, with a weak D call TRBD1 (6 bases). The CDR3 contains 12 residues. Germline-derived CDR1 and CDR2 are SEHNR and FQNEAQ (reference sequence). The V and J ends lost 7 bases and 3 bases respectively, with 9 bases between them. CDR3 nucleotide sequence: TGTGCCAGCACGTCAGGGGACTATGGCTACACCTTC. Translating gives CASTSGDYGYTF.

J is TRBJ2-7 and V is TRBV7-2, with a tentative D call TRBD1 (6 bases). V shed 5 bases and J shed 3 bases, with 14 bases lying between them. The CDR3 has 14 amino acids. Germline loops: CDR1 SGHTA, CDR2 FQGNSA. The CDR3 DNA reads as TGTGCCAGCAGCGCGTACAGGGTTGACTACGAGCAGTACTTC. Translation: CASSAYRVDYEQYF.

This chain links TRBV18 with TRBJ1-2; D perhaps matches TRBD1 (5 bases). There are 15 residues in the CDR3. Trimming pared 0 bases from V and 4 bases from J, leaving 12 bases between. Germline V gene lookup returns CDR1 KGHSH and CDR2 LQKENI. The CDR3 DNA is TGTGCCAGCTCACCACCGACAACGGGACCCTATGGCTACACCTTC. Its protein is CASSPPTTGPYGYTF.

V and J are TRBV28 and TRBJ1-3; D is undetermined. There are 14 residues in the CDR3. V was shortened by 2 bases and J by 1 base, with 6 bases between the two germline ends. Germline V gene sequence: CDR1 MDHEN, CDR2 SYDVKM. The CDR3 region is CASSLGESGNTIYF. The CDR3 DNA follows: TGTGCCAGCAGTTTAGGGGAGTCTGGAAACACCATATATTTT.

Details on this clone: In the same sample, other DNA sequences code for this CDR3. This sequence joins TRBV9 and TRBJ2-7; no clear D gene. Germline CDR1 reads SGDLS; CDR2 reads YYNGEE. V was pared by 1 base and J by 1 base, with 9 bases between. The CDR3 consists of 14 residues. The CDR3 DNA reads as TGTGCCAGCAGCGTAACGGGTCTTTCCTACGAGCAGTACTTC. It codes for CASSVTGLSYEQYF.

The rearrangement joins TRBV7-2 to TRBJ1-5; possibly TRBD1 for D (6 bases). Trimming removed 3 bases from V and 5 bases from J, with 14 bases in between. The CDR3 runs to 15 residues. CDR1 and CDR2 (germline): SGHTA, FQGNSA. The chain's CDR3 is CASSFSGRGDQPQHF. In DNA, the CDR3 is TGTGCCAGCAGCTTCTCCGGCAGGGGCGATCAGCCCCAGCATTTT.

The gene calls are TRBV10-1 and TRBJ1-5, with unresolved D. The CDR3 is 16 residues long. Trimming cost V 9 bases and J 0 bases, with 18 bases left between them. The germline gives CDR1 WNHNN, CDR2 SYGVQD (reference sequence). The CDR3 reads CARGLGRRHSNQPQHF. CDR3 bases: TGCGCCAGGGGCTTGGGCCGACGACATAGCAATCAGCCCCAGCATTTT.

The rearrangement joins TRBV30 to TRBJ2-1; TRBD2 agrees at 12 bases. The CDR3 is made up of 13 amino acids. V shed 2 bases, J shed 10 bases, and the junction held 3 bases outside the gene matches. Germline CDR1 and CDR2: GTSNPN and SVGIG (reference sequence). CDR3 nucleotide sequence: TGTGCCTGGAGTTTGCTAGCGGGAGGGGAGCAGTTCTTC. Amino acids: CAWSLLAGGEQFF.

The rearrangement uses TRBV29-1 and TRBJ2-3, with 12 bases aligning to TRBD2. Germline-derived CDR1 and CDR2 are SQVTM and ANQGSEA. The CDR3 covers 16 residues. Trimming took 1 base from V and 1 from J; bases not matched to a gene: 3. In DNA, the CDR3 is TGCAGCGTTGAAGGGCCTAGCGGGAGGGGCACAGATACGCAGTATTTT. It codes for CSVEGPSGRGTDTQYF.

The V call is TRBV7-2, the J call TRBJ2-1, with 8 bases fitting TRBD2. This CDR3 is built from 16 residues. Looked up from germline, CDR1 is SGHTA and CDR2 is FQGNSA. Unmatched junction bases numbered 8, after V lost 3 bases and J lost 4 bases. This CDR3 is CASSLQLAASYNEQFF. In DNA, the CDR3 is TGTGCCAGCAGCTTGCAACTAGCGGCCTCTTACAATGAGCAGTTCTTC.

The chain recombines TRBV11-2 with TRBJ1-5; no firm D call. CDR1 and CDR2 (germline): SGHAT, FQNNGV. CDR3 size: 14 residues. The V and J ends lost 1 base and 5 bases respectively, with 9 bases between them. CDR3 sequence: CASSLGQGDQPQHF. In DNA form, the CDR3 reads TGTGCCAGCAGCTTAGGCCAAGGCGATCAGCCCCAGCATTTT.

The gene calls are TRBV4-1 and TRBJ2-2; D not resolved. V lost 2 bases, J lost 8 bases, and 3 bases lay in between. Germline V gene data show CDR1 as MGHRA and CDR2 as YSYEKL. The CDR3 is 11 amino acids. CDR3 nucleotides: TGCGCCAGCAGCCAACGAGGGGAGCTGTTTTTT. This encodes CASSQRGELFF.

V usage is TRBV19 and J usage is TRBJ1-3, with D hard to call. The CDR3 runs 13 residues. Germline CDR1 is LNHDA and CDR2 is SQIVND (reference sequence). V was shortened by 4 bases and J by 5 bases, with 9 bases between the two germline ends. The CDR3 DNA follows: TGTGCCAGTAGTACCCAAGGGAGAAACACCATATATTTT. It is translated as CASSTQGRNTIYF.